The clone carrying this T cell receptor (beta chain) has just one count. The antigen remains undetermined. This sample was taken from a study of cytomegalovirus exposure and HLA in healthy donors. Study conclusions and caveats: A few of the chains that were CMV-associated were confirmed in vitro to be specific for CMV antigens. Among TCR sequences, most were rare, though some public TCRs appeared in many donors. The study labeled more than 150 TCR beta chains cytomegalovirus-associated.

Libraries were prepared by immunoSEQ multiplex PCR; TCRdb keeps only in-frame clonotypes and omits some of them. The data contain 120,000 to 150,000 clones, 87% of them singletons. Germline CDR1 SQVTM, CDR2 ANQGSEA. The CDR3 is 14 residues long. V dropped 6 bases and J dropped 8 bases, with 20 bases sitting between them. The J gene is TRBJ2-1, the V gene TRBV29-1, with D tentatively TRBD2 (5 bases). The sample comprised PBMCs. The TCR sequence derives from a man between 18 and 29 years old in good health and CMV-seropositive. The CDR3 spells CSVDDGVPADEQFF. DNA for the CDR3: TGCAGCGTCGACGACGGGGTCCCTGCCGATGAGCAGTTCTTC.